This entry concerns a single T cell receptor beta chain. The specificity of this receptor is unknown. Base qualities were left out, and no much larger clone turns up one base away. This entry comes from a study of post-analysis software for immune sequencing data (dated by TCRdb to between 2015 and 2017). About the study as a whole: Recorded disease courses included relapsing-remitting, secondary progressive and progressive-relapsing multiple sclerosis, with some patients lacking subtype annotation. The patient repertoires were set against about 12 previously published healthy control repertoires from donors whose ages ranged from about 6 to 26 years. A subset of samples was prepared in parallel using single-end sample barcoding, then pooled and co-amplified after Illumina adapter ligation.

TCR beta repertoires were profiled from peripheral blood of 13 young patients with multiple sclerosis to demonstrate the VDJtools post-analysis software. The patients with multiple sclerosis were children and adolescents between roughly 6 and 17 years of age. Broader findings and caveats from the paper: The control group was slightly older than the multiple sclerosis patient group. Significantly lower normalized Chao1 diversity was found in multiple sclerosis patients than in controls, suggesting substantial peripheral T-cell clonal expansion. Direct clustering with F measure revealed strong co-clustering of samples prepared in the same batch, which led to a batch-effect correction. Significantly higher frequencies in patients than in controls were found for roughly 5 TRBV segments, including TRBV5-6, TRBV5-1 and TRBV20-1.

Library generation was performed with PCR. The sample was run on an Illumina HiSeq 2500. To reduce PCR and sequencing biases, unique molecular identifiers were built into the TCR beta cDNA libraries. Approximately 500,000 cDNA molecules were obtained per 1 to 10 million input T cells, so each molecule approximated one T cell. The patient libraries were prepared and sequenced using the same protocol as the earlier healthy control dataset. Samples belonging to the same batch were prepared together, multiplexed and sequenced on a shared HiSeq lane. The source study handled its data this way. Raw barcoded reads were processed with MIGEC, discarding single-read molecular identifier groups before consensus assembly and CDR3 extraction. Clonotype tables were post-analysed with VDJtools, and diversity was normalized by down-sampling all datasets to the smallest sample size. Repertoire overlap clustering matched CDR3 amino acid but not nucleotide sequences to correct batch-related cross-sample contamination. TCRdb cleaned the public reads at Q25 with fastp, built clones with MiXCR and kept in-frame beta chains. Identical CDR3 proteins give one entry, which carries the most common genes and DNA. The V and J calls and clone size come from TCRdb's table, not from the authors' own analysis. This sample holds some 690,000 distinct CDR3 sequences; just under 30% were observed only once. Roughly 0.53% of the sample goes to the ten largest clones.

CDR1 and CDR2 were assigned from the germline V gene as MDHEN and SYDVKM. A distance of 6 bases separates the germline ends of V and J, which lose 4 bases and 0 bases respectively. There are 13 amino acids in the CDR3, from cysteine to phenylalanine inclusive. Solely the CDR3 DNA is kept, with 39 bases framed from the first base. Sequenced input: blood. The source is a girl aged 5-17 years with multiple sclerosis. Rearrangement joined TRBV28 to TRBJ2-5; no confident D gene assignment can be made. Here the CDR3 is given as CASSWSYQETQYF. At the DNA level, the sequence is TGTGCCAGCAGTTGGTCGTACCAAGAGACCCAGTACTTC.